The rows below give T cell receptor beta chains drawn from one sample of a study of cytomegalovirus exposure and HLA in healthy donors. Libraries were prepared by immunoSEQ multiplex PCR; TCRdb keeps only in-frame clonotypes and omits some of them. The sample carries about 400,000 clones, 80% to 90% recorded once. Sequencing was performed on PBMCs. The receptor set was obtained from a woman in her late teens or twenties in good health and CMV-seronegative. Each CDR3 is given with its conserved first and last residue. A D gene is named only where the DNA matches it firmly. Clone size is shown for a subset of rows, as once, few, many or a class of expanded clone.

>TRBV29-1|TRBJ1-6|.|few
CSVANSNRTGTVLHF
TGCAGCGTTGCTAACTCCAATCGTACCGGGACTGTTCTCCACTTT
>TRBV7-3|TRBJ2-1|.|few
CASSAGPDNEQFF
TGTGCCAGCAGCGCAGGGCCGGATAATGAGCAGTTCTTC
>TRBV5-1|TRBJ2-3|.|.
CASSRQEGADTQYF
TGCGCCAGCAGCAGGCAGGAGGGCGCAGATACGCAGTATTTT
>TRBV7-9|TRBJ2-7|.|.
CASSLELIREQYF
TGTGCCAGCAGCTTAGAACTTATACGCGAGCAGTACTTC
>TRBV7-8|TRBJ1-1|.|.
CASSSQTAGLNTEAFF
TGTGCCAGCAGCTCTCAGACAGCGGGCTTGAACACTGAAGCTTTCTTT
>TRBV28|TRBJ1-2|.|.
CASSLQVTGIDYGYTF
TGTGCCAGCAGTTTACAAGTTACGGGGATAGACTATGGCTACACCTTC
>TRBV7-8|TRBJ2-7|TRBD2|.
CASSPLRTSGSSGYF
TGTGCCAGCAGCCCATTACGGACTAGCGGGAGTTCTGGGTACTTC
>TRBV5-1|TRBJ2-7|.|.
CASSLSRAYEQYF
TGCGCCAGCAGCTTGTCCAGGGCCTACGAGCAGTACTTC
>TRBV28|TRBJ1-2|TRBD1|.
CASSSGQGSRRRYGYTF
TGTGCCAGCAGCTCGGGACAGGGCAGCCGACGCCGCTATGGCTACACCTTC
>TRBV28|TRBJ1-1|TRBD1|.
CASSFTGEDTEAFF
TGTGCCAGCAGTTTTACAGGGGAGGACACTGAAGCTTTCTTT